This T cell receptor (beta chain) derives from a study of STAT5B mutations in CD4+ large granular lymphocyte leukemia. As handled by the study authors: The detection floor for productive clonotype frequency was 2.59 x 10-5. Clones were sequenced by immunoSEQ multiplex PCR, and TCRdb holds only the in-frame ones, with some missing. V and J calls and clone size are those listed in that table; D and trimming were worked out from the DNA. Among tens of thousands of clones, about four fifths were seen once, and the ten largest hold around 3.3%. Overall study results and limits: Over 20% of private leukemic clonotypes occurred rarely in other patients' non-leukemic repertoires. CD4-sorted patient repertoires seemed more clonal than healthy CD4+ repertoires.

A note on this clone: Antigen specificity is unknown.

The CDR3 has 13 residues. V gave up 9 bases and J gave up 6 bases, with 16 bases separating them. Per germline, CDR1 SEHNR and CDR2 FQNEAQ (reference sequence). The gene calls are TRBV7-9 and TRBJ2-3; perhaps TRBD2 as D (6 bases). Sequenced sample: CD4+ T cells from blood buffy coats. This clonotype was obtained from a human donor in good health. The CDR3 sequence: CASTNQEGDTQYF. CDR3 sequence (DNA): TGTGCCAGTACCAACCAGGAGGGGGATACGCAGTATTTT.